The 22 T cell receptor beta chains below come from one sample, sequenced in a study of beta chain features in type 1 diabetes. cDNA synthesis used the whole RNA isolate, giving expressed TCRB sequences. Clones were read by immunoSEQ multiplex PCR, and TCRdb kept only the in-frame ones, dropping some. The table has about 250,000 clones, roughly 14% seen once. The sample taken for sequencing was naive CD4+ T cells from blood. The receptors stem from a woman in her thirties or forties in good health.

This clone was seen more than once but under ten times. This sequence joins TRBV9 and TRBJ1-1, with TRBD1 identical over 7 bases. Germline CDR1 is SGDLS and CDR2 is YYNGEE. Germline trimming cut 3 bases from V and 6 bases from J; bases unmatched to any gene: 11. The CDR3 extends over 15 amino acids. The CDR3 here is CASSEIGTVAAEAFF. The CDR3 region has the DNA TGTGCCAGCAGCGAAATCGGGACAGTTGCAGCTGAAGCTTTCTTT.

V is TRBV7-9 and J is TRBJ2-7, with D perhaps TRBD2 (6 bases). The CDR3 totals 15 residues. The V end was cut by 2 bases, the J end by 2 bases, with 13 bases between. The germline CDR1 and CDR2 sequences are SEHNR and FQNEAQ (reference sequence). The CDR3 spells CASSLREVSAYEQYF. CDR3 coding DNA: TGTGCCAGCAGCTTAAGGGAGGTATCGGCCTACGAGCAGTACTTC.

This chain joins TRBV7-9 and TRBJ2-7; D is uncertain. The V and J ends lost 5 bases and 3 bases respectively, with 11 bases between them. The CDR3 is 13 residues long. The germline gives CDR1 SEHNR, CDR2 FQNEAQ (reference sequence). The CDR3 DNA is TGTGCCAGCAGCCGGTCGAGGAACTACGAGCAGTACTTC. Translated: CASSRSRNYEQYF.

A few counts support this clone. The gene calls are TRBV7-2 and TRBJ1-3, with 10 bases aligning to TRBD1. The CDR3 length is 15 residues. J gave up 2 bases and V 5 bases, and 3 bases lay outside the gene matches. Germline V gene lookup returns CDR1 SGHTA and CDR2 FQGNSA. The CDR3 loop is CASSSGTGAGNTIYF. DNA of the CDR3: TGTGCCAGCAGCAGCGGGACAGGGGCTGGAAACACCATATATTTT.

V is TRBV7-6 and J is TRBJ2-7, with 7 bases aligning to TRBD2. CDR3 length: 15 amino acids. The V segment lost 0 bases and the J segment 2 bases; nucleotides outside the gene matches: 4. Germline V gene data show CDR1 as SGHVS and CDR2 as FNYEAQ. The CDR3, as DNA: TGTGCCAGCAGCTTAGCTGGGGGGGGAGCCTACGAGCAGTACTTC. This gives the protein CASSLAGGGAYEQYF.

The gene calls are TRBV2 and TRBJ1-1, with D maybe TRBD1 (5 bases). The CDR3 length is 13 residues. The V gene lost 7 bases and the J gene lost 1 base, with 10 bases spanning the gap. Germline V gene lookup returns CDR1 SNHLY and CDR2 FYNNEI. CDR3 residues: CASNGQGNTEAFF. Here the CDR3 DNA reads TGTGCCAGCAACGGCCAGGGGAACACTGAAGCTTTCTTT.

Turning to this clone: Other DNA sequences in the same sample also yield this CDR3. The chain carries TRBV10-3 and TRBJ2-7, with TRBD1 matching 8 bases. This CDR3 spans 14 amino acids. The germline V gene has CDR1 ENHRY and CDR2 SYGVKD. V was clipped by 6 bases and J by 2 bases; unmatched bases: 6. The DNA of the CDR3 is TGTGCCATCAGCCCCGGGACAGGAGCCTACGAGCAGTACTTC. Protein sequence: CAISPGTGAYEQYF.

The chain's CDR3 is CASSTRGEGDQNIQYF. In DNA, the CDR3 is TGTGCCAGTAGTACCCGTGGGGAGGGGGACCAAAACATTCAGTACTTC. The chain couples TRBV19 to TRBJ2-4; D might be TRBD2 (7 bases). Germline V gives CDR1 LNHDA, CDR2 SQIVND (reference sequence). The CDR3 spans 16 residues. The ends were cut back, 4 bases at V and 5 bases at J, with 18 bases in the middle.

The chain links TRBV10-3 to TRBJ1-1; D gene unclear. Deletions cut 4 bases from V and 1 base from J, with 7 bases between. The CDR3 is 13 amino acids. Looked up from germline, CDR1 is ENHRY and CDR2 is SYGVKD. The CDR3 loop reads CAISGSQNTEAFF. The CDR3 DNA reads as TGTGCCATCAGTGGGTCACAGAACACTGAAGCTTTCTTT.

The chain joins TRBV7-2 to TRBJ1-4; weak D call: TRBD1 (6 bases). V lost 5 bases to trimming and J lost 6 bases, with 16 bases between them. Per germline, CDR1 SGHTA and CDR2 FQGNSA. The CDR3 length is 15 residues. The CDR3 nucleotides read TGTGCCAGCAGCCTTCGGGCAGGGGTACATGAAAAACTGTTTTTT. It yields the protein CASSLRAGVHEKLFF.

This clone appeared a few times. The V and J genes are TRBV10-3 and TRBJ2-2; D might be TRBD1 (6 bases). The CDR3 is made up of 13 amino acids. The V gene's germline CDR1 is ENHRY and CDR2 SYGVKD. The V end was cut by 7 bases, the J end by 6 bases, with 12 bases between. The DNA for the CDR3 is TGTGCCATCAACGAACAGGGTTCCGGGGAGCTGTTTTTT. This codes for CAINEQGSGELFF.

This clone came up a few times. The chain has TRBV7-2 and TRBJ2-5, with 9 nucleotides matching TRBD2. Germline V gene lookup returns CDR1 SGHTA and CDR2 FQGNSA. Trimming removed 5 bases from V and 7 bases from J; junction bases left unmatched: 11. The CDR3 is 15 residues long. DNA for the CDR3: TGTGCCAGCAGCCGCCTGCGGGGGGGACAAACGACCCAGTACTTC. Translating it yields CASSRLRGGQTTQYF.

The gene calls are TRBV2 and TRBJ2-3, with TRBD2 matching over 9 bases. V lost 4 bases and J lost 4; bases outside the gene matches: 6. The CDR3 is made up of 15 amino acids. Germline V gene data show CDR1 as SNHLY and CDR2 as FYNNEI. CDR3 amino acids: CASSGEREDPDTQYF. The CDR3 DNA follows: TGTGCCAGCAGTGGTGAGCGGGAGGATCCAGATACGCAGTATTTT. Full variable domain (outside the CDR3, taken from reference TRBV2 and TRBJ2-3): EPEVTQTPSHQVTQMGQEVILRCVPISNHLYFYWYRQILGQKVEFLVSFYNNEISEKSEIFDDQFSVERPDGSNFTLKIRSTKLEDSAMYFCASSGEREDPDTQYFGPGTRLTVL.

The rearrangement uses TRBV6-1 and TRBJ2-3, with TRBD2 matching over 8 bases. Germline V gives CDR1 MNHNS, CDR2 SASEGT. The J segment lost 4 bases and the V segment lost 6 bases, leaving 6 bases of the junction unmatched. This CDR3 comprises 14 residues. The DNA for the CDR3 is TGTGCCAGCAGCGGGGGGGCCGGTCCAGATACGCAGTATTTT. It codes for CASSGGAGPDTQYF.

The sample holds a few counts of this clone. CDR3 bases: TGCGCCAGCAGCTTAACGGGGAACACAGATACGCAGTATTTT. This encodes CASSLTGNTDTQYF. V and J are TRBV5-1 and TRBJ2-3, with a possible D match to TRBD2 (5 bases). V shed 2 bases and J shed 2 bases, with 9 bases lying between them. Per germline, CDR1 SGHRS and CDR2 YFSETQ. The CDR3 runs 14 residues.

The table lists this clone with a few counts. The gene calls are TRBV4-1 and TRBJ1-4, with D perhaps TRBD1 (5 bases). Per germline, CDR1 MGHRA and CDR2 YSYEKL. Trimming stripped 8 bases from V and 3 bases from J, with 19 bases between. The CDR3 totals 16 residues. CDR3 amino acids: CASHYTGGWANEKLFF. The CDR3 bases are TGCGCCAGCCACTATACAGGCGGATGGGCTAATGAAAAACTGTTTTTT.

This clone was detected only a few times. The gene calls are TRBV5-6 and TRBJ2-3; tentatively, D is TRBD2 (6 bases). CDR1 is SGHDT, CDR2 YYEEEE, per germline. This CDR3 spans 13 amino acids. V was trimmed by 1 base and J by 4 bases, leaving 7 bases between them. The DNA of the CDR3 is TGTGCCAGCAGCTTGCCTAGCGCAGATACGCAGTATTTT. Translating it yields CASSLPSADTQYF.

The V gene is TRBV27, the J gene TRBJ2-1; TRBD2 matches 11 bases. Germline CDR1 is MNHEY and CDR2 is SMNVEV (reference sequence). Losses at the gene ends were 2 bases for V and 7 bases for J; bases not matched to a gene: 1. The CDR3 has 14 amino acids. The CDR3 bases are TGTGCCAGCAGTTTACTAGCGGGGGGAAATGAGCAGTTCTTC. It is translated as CASSLLAGGNEQFF.

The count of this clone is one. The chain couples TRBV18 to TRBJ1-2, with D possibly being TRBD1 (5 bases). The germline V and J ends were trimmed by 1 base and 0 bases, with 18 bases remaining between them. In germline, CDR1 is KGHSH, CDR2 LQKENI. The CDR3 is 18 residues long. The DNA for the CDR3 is TGTGCCAGCTCACCACTGCTAACAGGAAAATTAGCTAACTATGGCTACACCTTC. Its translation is CASSPLLTGKLANYGYTF.

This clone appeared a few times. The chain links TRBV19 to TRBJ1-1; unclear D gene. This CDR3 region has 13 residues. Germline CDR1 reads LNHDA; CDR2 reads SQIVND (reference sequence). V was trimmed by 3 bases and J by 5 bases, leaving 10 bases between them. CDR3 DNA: TGTGCCAGTAGTATCCAGGTTGGAACTGAAGCTTTCTTT. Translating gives CASSIQVGTEAFF.

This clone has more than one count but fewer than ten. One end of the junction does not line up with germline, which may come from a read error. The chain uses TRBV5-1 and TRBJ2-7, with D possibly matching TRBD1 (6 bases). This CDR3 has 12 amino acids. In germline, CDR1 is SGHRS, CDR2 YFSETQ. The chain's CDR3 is CASSTDRPPGWF. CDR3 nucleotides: TGCGCCAGCAGCACCGACAGGCCCCCCGGATGGTTC.

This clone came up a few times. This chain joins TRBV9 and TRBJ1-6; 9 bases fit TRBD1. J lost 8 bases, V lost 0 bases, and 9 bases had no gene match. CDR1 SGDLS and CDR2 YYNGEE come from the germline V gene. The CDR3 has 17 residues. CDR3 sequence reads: CASSVGGTGNADSPLHF. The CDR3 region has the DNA TGTGCCAGCAGCGTAGGAGGGACAGGGAATGCGGATTCACCCCTCCACTTT.